These 28 T cell receptor beta chains were sequenced from one sample in a study of regulatory T cells in long-lasting Graves disease. As for time point: newly diagnosed GD, antithyroid drugs for less than 3 months. There was RNA extracted from PBMCs, and the TCR library was made from it. With iRepertoire HTBI primers and Arm-PCR of CDR3 regions, TCR beta libraries were built. TCRdb used MiXCR to reprocess the multiplex PCR reads, holding one entry per CDR3 protein. The data hold roughly 420,000 distinct CDR3 sequences, with around 17% observed a single time. The same sample was also studied in work on T cells in Graves' hyperthyroidism and ophthalmopathy.

The specimen was peripheral blood mononuclear cells (PBMCs), collected at new diagnosis, from a patient treated with antithyroid drugs. The receptors here all came from a woman younger than 35 with Graves disease.

The J gene is TRBJ2-1, the V gene TRBV19; 7 nucleotides agree with TRBD2. The CDR3 has 16 residues. The trim removed 5 bases at V and 8 bases at J, leaving 15 bases unmatched. Germline V gives CDR1 LNHDA, CDR2 SQIVND (reference sequence). The CDR3, as DNA: TGTGCCAGTAGTGACTCTACCCAGCGGGGCTTCGATGAGCAGTTCTTC. Residues: CASSDSTQRGFDEQFF.

The rearrangement links TRBV29-1 to TRBJ1-1; D is undetermined. The V gene's germline CDR1 is SQVTM and CDR2 ANQGSEA. Trimming removed 0 bases at V and 11 bases at J, with 10 bases between. This CDR3 comprises 11 residues. The CDR3 sequence: CSVEDRPRAFF. The CDR3 DNA is TGCAGCGTTGAAGATCGACCCCGGGCTTTCTTT. Full variable domain (rest looked up from reference TRBV29-1 and TRBJ1-1): SAVISQKPSRDICQRGTSLTIQCQVDSQVTMMFWYRQQPGQSLTLIATANQGSEATYESGFVIDKFPISRPNLTFSTLTVSNMSPEDSSIYLCSVEDRPRAFFGQGTRLTVV.

The count of this clonotype is one. The chain links TRBV27 to TRBJ2-1, with a possible D match to TRBD2 (6 bases). The CDR3 is made up of 12 amino acids. The V end was cut by 5 bases, the J end by 12 bases, with 14 bases between. Germline loops: CDR1 MNHEY, CDR2 SMNVEV (reference sequence). The chain's CDR3 is CASSRLGRGQFF. Written as DNA, the CDR3 is TGTGCCAGCAGTCGACTAGGCCGTGGGCAGTTCTTC.

The rearrangement links TRBV29-1 to TRBJ1-1; 7 bases map to TRBD1. V dropped 2 bases and J dropped 4; count of bases not matched to a gene: 1. Per the germline V gene, CDR1 is SQVTM and CDR2 is ANQGSEA. The CDR3 covers 12 residues. CDR3 amino acids: CSVERGPTEAFF. The CDR3 nucleotides read TGCAGCGTTGAAAGGGGGCCCACTGAAGCTTTCTTT.

This clonotype showed up many times. This chain uses TRBV20-1 with TRBJ1-1; possibly TRBD1 for D (5 bases). This CDR3 has 11 amino acids. Germline CDR1 reads DFQATT; CDR2 reads SNEGSKA (reference sequence). Trimming removed 6 bases at V and 9 bases at J, with 14 bases between. CDR3 nucleotide sequence: TGCAGTGCCTTTCGCGGGGGAAAAGCTTTCTTT. Its translation: CSAFRGGKAFF.

The sample holds many counts of this clonotype. The chain employs TRBV28 and TRBJ2-3; a possible D gene is TRBD2 (6 bases). The CDR3 has 15 amino acids. In germline, CDR1 is MDHEN, CDR2 SYDVKM. V lost 8 bases and J 2 bases, leaving 17 bases between the germline ends. The CDR3 sequence is CASVHGGWDTDTQYF. The CDR3 nucleotides are TGTGCCAGCGTCCATGGGGGGTGGGACACAGATACGCAGTATTTT. The full variable domain, in which reference TRBV28 and TRBJ2-3 provide the parts outside the CDR3, is DVKVTQSSRYLVKRTGEKVFLECVQDMDHENMFWYRQDPGLGLRLIYFSYDVKMKEKGDIPEGYSVSREKKERFSLILESASTNQTSMYLCASVHGGWDTDTQYFGPGTRLTVL.

This clonotype was detected many times. This chain uses TRBV29-1 with TRBJ1-1; D call uncertain. The ends were cut back, 7 bases at V and 0 bases at J, with 6 bases in the middle. Germline V gene lookup returns CDR1 SQVTM and CDR2 ANQGSEA. The CDR3 runs to 11 residues. CDR3 residues: CSASMNTEAFF. The CDR3 bases are TGCAGCGCTAGTATGAACACTGAAGCTTTCTTT. Looking up the rest from reference TRBV29-1 and TRBJ1-1 gives the full variable domain: SAVISQKPSRDICQRGTSLTIQCQVDSQVTMMFWYRQQPGQSLTLIATANQGSEATYESGFVIDKFPISRPNLTFSTLTVSNMSPEDSSIYLCSASMNTEAFFGQGTRLTVV.

This clonotype was seen a handful of times. This chain uses TRBV15 with TRBJ1-5; a weak D match, TRBD1 (6 bases). The CDR3 is 16 amino acids. The germline gives CDR1 LNHNV, CDR2 YYDKDF (reference sequence). V shed 3 bases and J shed 2 bases, with 14 bases lying between them. This chain's CDR3 is CATSRGAVRGNQPQHF. In nucleotides, the CDR3 is TGTGCCACCAGCAGGGGGGCGGTGAGGGGCAATCAGCCCCAGCATTTT.

This clonotype has ten or more counts. This rearrangement joins TRBV11-3 to TRBJ2-5, with 8 bases matching TRBD1. With V trimmed by 5 bases and J by 3 bases, 11 bases remained unmatched. Per the germline V gene, CDR1 is SGHNT and CDR2 is YENEEA. The CDR3 loop spans 16 amino acids. Here the CDR3 reads CASSPGDRPAEETQYF. CDR3 nucleotides: TGTGCCAGCAGCCCAGGGGACAGGCCCGCGGAAGAGACCCAGTACTTC.

In the case of this clonotype: It is likely a read error: a sequence one base away is far more abundant. The chain uses TRBV12-3 or TRBV12-4 and TRBJ2-3; D may be TRBD2 (7 bases). Judging by the DNA end, TRBJ2-1 fits better; the J call may be wrong. The CDR3 has 16 amino acids. The DNA of the CDR3 is TGTGCCAGCAGCAACAGGGAGGGCCTCATGCACAATGAGCAGTTCTTC. Translating gives CASSNREGLMHNEQFF.

To note about this clonotype: This sequence may be a read error, since a much larger clone differs from it by one base. The chain employs TRBV24-1 and TRBJ2-5; the D is unclear. The germline gives CDR1 KGHDR, CDR2 SFDVKD. This CDR3 comprises 12 residues. CDR3 bases: TGTACCACCAGTGATTTTGCGGAGACCCAGTACTTC. This sequence encodes CTTSDFAETQYF.

Many counts were recorded for this clonotype. This sequence joins TRBV3-1 and TRBJ1-5; TRBD1 matches 7 bases. The V segment lost 2 bases and the J segment 8 bases; nucleotides outside the gene matches: 9. Germline V gene lookup returns CDR1 LGHDT and CDR2 YNNKEL (reference sequence). This CDR3 region has 15 residues. CDR3 in amino acids: CASSQISQGSKPQHF. The CDR3 coding sequence is TGTGCCAGCAGCCAAATCTCACAGGGGAGTAAGCCCCAGCATTTT.

The DNA of the CDR3 is TGTGCCAGCAGCCGAGAACGCAGAGCCAATGAAAAACTGTTTTTT. This translates into CASSRERRANEKLFF. V and J are TRBV7-2 and TRBJ1-4; D not certain. CDR3 length: 15 amino acids. V was cut by 5 bases and J by 5 bases, with 15 bases left in between. Germline CDR1 SGHTA, CDR2 FQGNSA.

This clonotype was detected ten times or more. The junction does not match germline at one end; this may be a read error. This rearrangement joins TRBV7-2 to TRBJ2-3; D is ambiguous. This CDR3 is 14 amino acids long. Germline CDR1 is SGHTA and CDR2 is FQGNSA. The CDR3 DNA reads as TGTGCCAGCAGTTTAGGGCTAGGCACAGATACGCAGTATTTT. Its translation is CASSLGLGTDTQYF.

A note on this clonotype: A much larger clonotype is one base distant, so this may be a read error. V and J are TRBV25-1 and TRBJ1-3; 9 bases map to TRBD1. Per the germline V gene, CDR1 is MGHDK and CDR2 is SYGVNS. This CDR3 has 15 residues. In DNA, the CDR3 is TGTGCCAGCAGTGCCTTGGGACAGGGTGGAGACACCATATATTTT. It codes for CASSALGQGGDTIYF. The whole variable domain, remainder taken from reference TRBV25-1 and TRBJ1-3, is EADIYQTPRYLVIGTGKKITLECSQTMGHDKMYWYQQDPGMELHLIHYSYGVNSTEKGDLSSESTVSRIRTEHFPLTLESARPSHTSQYLCASSALGQGGDTIYFGEGSWLTVV.

Notes on this clonotype: The junction differs from germline at one of its ends, possibly a read error. The V call is TRBV28, the J call TRBJ1-3; D perhaps matches TRBD1 (5 bases). The CDR3 is made up of 14 amino acids. Germline V gene data show CDR1 as MDHEN and CDR2 as SYDVKM. For the CDR3, the DNA is TGTGCCAGCAGTCCGACAGACTCTGGAAGCACCATATATTTT. Its protein is CASSPTDSGSTIYF. Based on the CDR3 plus reference TRBV28 and TRBJ1-3, the full variable domain is DVKVTQSSRYLVKRTGEKVFLECVQDMDHENMFWYRQDPGLGLRLIYFSYDVKMKEKGDIPEGYSVSREKKERFSLILESASTNQTSMYLCASSPTDSGSTIYFGEGSWLTVV.

In this sample, this clonotype turned up many times. The chain carries TRBV10-1 and TRBJ2-1; 11 positions agree with TRBD2. The CDR3 is 15 amino acids. CDR1 WNHNN and CDR2 SYGVQD come from the germline V gene (reference sequence). V lost 2 bases to trimming and J lost 7 bases; unmatched junction nucleotides: 4. The chain's CDR3 is CASSEGLAGANEQFF. The CDR3, as DNA: TGCGCCAGCAGTGAGGGACTAGCGGGCGCAAATGAGCAGTTCTTC.

About this clonotype: Being one base from a much bigger clone, this may be a read error. CDR3 DNA sequence: TGTGCCAGCAGCTTAGGGGGTGGGCGGAGCACAGATACGCAGTATTTT. Translating it yields CASSLGGGRSTDTQYF. The chain recombines TRBV7-9 with TRBJ2-3; no clear D. The germline gives CDR1 SEHNR, CDR2 FQNEAQ (reference sequence). The CDR3 totals 16 residues. With 1 base removed from V and 0 bases from J, the gap between germline ends came to 11 bases.

The gene calls are TRBV19 and TRBJ2-5, with D perhaps given as TRBD1 or TRBD2 (5 bases each). The CDR3 spans 14 residues. Looked up from germline, CDR1 is LNHDA and CDR2 is SQIVND (reference sequence). Trimming took 4 bases from V and 5 from J, leaving 14 bases between them. CDR3 DNA: TGTGCCAGTAGTAGGGGGACGATCGGTGAGACCCAGTACTTC. The encoded protein is CASSRGTIGETQYF.

On this clonotype: A much larger clonotype is one base distant, so this may be a read error. The chain uses TRBV7-3 and TRBJ2-1; the match to TRBD2 covers 10 bases. V lost 3 bases, J lost 1 base, and 9 bases stayed unmatched. This CDR3 spans 18 amino acids. In germline, CDR1 is SGHTA, CDR2 FQGTGA. The CDR3 is CASSFHSLAGESYNEQFF. The DNA of the CDR3 is TGTGCCAGCAGCTTTCATTCCCTAGCGGGAGAATCCTACAATGAGCAGTTCTTC.

This clonotype was recorded at least ten times. The chain uses TRBV12-3 or TRBV12-4 and TRBJ1-5; 8 positions match TRBD1. Germline trimming cut 6 bases from V and 3 bases from J; bases unmatched to any gene: 7. The CDR3 is made up of 15 amino acids. The CDR3, as DNA: TGTGCCAGCAGGCAAACAGGGGGGAACAATCAGCCCCAGCATTTT. This sequence encodes CASRQTGGNNQPQHF.

There are many counts of this clonotype. V is TRBV12-3 or TRBV12-4 and J is TRBJ1-1; D is possibly TRBD1 (5 bases). The CDR3 is made up of 14 amino acids. Trimming cost V 3 bases and J 5 bases, with 13 bases left between them. The CDR3 sequence: CASSLGPRMTEAFF. In DNA, the CDR3 is TGTGCCAGCAGTTTGGGGCCGAGGATGACTGAAGCTTTCTTT.

The CDR3 region has the DNA TGTGCCAGCAGCCAAGCGGCCTGGGACGAGCAGTACTTC. This encodes CASSQAAWDEQYF. This sequence joins TRBV14 and TRBJ2-7, with unresolved D. The CDR3 covers 13 residues. V lost 1 base to trimming and J lost 5 bases, with 9 bases between them. Germline CDR1 is SGHDN and CDR2 is FVKESK.

Ten or more counts support this clonotype. The rearrangement joins TRBV10-3 to TRBJ1-1, with a tentative D call TRBD1 (5 bases). This CDR3 comprises 14 residues. Germline loops: CDR1 ENHRY, CDR2 SYGVKD. V lost 4 bases, J lost 1 base, and 10 bases lay in between. The CDR3 DNA reads as TGTGCCATCAGTGCCCTAGGACAGAACACTGAAGCTTTCTTT. Its protein product is CAISALGQNTEAFF.

The chain combines TRBV14 with TRBJ1-2; D possibly corresponds to TRBD1 (5 bases). Trimming shortened V by 1 base and J by 9 bases, and 9 bases separated the two germline ends. CDR1 is SGHDN, CDR2 FVKESK, per germline. The CDR3 runs 12 residues. The CDR3 DNA reads as TGTGCCAGCAGCCAAGTTGGGGGAAGCTACACCTTC. Translated, it gives CASSQVGGSYTF.

About this clonotype: Since a much larger clone is just one base distant, this may be a read error. V and J are TRBV3-1 and TRBJ2-4; D possibly corresponds to TRBD1 (5 bases). Germline CDR1 LGHDT, CDR2 YNNKEL (reference sequence). The V end was cut by 0 bases, the J end by 13 bases, with 22 bases between. The CDR3 loop spans 16 amino acids. The CDR3 region has the DNA TGTGCCAGCAGCCAAGAGATGGCAGGGTTATACAATGAGCAGTACTTC. Translation gives CASSQEMAGLYNEQYF. The full variable domain, completed using reference TRBV3-1 and TRBJ2-4, is DTAVSQTPKYLVTQMGNDKSIKCEQNLGHDTMYWYKQDSKKFLKIMFSYNNKELIINETVPNRFSPKSPDKAHLNLHINSLELGDSAVYFCASSQEMAGLYNEQYFGAGTRLSVL.

This clonotype was counted between two and nine times. The rearrangement joins TRBV7-2 to TRBJ2-7; 11 bases agree with TRBD2. Trimming at V came to 5 bases and at J to 0 bases, leaving 12 bases not matched to a gene. From germline, CDR1 is SGHTA and CDR2 FQGNSA. CDR3 length equals 18 residues. This chain's CDR3 is CASSAQLAGGGSSYEQYF. CDR3 nucleotide sequence: TGTGCCAGCAGCGCCCAGCTAGCGGGGGGTGGAAGCTCCTACGAGCAGTACTTC.

This clonotype occurred many times. CDR3 DNA: TGTGCCAGCAGTTTAATCGCAGGGGGCGGTATTAGCTATGGCTACACCTTC. This sequence encodes CASSLIAGGGISYGYTF. The J gene is TRBJ1-2, the V gene TRBV28, with 8 positions matching TRBD1. The V segment lost 2 bases and the J segment 4 bases; nucleotides outside the gene matches: 12. Germline V gene data show CDR1 as MDHEN and CDR2 as SYDVKM. CDR3 length: 17 amino acids.